The present T cell receptor beta chain was sequenced within a study of control samples from healthy donors and cancer patients. V gave up 6 bases and J gave up 3 bases; unmatched junction bases: 4. This CDR3 is 14 amino acids long. In germline, CDR1 is SGHAT, CDR2 FQNNGV. Only in-frame clones appear in the TCRdb table, and some are missing; sequencing was by immunoSEQ multiplex PCR. Here the sample spans approximately 170,000 clones, 90% being singletons. The chain couples TRBV11-2 to TRBJ2-2, with 7 bases lining up with TRBD1. Sequenced sample: blood. The receptor was isolated from a woman in her 50s in good health. CDR3 region: CASRRTGYTGELFF. For the CDR3, the DNA is TGTGCCAGCAGGCGGACAGGATACACCGGGGAGCTGTTTTTT. The full variable domain, completed using reference TRBV11-2 and TRBJ2-2, is EAGVAQSPRYKIIEKRQSVAFWCNPISGHATLYWYQQILGQGPKLLIQFQNNGVVDDSQLPKDRFSAERLKGVDSTLKIQPAKLEDSAVYLCASRRTGYTGELFFGEGSRLTVL.